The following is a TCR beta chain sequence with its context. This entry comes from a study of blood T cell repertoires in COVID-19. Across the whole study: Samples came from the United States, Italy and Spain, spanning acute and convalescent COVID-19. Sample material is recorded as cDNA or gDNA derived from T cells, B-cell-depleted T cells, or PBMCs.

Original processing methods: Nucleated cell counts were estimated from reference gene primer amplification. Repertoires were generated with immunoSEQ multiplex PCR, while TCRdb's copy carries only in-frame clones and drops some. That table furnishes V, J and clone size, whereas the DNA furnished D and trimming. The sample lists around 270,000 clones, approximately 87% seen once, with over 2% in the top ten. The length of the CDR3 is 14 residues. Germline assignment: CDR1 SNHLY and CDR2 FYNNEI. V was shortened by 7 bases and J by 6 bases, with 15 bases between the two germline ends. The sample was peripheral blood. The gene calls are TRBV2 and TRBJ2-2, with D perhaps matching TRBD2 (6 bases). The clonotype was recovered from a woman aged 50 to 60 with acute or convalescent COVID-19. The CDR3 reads CASKTVTGAGELFF. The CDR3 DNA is TGTGCCAGCAAGACAGTAACGGGGGCCGGGGAGCTGTTTTTT.